The clone carrying this T cell receptor (beta chain) was picked up a small number of times. This entry comes from a study of shared clonotypes between healthy human individuals. Whole-study context: With ages of 18 to 49, the donors were a couple of women and a few men.

Germline V gene data show CDR1 as SNHLY and CDR2 as FYNNEI. V lost 6 bases and J lost 2, with 16 bases in between. This CDR3 has 15 amino acids. In the original workflow: Because ImmunoSEQ provided only junction sequences with no quality scores, the filtering differed. The assay was immunoSEQ multiplex PCR, and TCRdb's table has in-frame clones only and misses some. V and J calls and clone size are copied from that table; D and trimming were computed from the DNA. The repertoire includes about 470,000 clones, about 76% of them detected once, and roughly 13% sits in the top ten. Unsorted samples relied on tens of millions of PBMCs, which served as the source of genomic DNA.

The V call is TRBV2, the J call TRBJ2-5; a weak D match, TRBD1 (7 bases). This receptor was obtained from a middle-aged woman in good health. Some clones in this sample may be carry-over from other donors' samples. The sequenced sample consisted of PBMCs. This CDR3 is CASSPNPGGQETQYF. The CDR3 coding sequence is TGTGCCAGCAGCCCAAACCCAGGGGGGCAAGAGACCCAGTACTTC.